The sequence of this T cell receptor (beta chain) was determined in a study of cytomegalovirus exposure and HLA in healthy donors. Healthy bone marrow donors formed the donor group. Study-wide results and caveats: In an earlier analysis, about 87% or about 30%: the productive usage of most TCR beta V segments. According to reports, the classifier identified cytomegalovirus status with high specificity and sensitivity. Altogether, 150 to 200 TCR beta chains were recorded as cytomegalovirus-associated.

Use of 60 Vbeta and 13 Jbeta primers characterized the PCR. The data were produced by immunoSEQ multiplex PCR, yet TCRdb's version contains in-frame clones alone and is incomplete. The sample contains some 200,000 clones, approximately 70% of which appear only once. This clone was picked up a small number of times. No antigen is known for it. This clonotype was sampled from a man between 35 and 55 years old in good health and CMV-seropositive. The sequencing sample was made of PBMCs.

The CDR3 spells CASSLVDWNTGELFF. The CDR3 bases are TGTGCCAGCAGCTTGGTCGACTGGAACACCGGGGAGCTGTTTTTT. V and J are TRBV5-6 and TRBJ2-2, with no clear D. The ends were cut back, 0 bases at V and 1 base at J, with 7 bases in the middle. Germline lookup yields CDR1 SGHDT and CDR2 YYEEEE. CDR3 length: 15 residues.